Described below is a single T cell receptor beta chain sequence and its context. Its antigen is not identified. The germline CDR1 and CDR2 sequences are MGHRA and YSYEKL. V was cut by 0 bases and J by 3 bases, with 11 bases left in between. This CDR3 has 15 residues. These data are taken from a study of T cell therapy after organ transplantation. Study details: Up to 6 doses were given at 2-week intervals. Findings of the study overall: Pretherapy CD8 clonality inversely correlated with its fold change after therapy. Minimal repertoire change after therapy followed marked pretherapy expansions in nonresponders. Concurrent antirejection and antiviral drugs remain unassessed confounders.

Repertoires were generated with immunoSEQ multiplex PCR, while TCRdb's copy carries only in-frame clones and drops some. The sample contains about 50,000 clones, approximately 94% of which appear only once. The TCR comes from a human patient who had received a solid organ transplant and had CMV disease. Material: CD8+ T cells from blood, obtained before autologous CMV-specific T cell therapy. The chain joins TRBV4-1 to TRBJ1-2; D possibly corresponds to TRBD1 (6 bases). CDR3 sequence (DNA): TGCGCCAGCAGCCAAGATCAGGGGATTTACTATGGCTACACCTTC. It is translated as CASSQDQGIYYGYTF.